Presented here are 21 T cell receptor beta chains from one specimen sequenced in a study of T cell clonotyping in hematopoietic cell transplantation. The time point is: recipient sample about 28 days before transplant, after cytoreduction. Produced via immunoSEQ multiplex PCR; TCRdb's table is partial and in-frame only. The data hold about 45,000 clones, with 80% to 85% observed a single time. The sample consisted of peripheral blood mononuclear cells, taken before stem cell transplant. The receptor set was obtained from a man aged 55-75 years with myelodysplastic syndrome. Some clones in this sample may be carry-over from other donors' samples.

J is TRBJ1-6 and V is TRBV7-2, with D tentatively TRBD1 (6 bases). CDR1 is SGHTA and CDR2 is FQGNSA in the germline V gene. V lost 6 bases to trimming and J lost 9 bases, with 18 bases between them. CDR3 length: 15 residues. DNA for the CDR3: TGTGCCAGCAGGCTCCTACAGGGCCGATCTTCACCCCTCCACTTT. As protein: CASRLLQGRSSPLHF.

This sequence joins TRBV5-6 and TRBJ2-6, with TRBD2 identical over 8 bases. V dropped 6 bases and J dropped 4; count of bases not matched to a gene: 6. CDR3 length equals 15 residues. CDR1 and CDR2 (germline): SGHDT, YYEEEE. The CDR3 here is CASIAGLAGANVLTF. Here the CDR3 DNA reads TGTGCCAGCATAGCGGGGCTGGCCGGGGCCAACGTCCTGACTTTC.

This clone was picked up a small number of times. This chain joins TRBV9 and TRBJ1-5; 7 nucleotides align to TRBD1. Germline V gives CDR1 SGDLS, CDR2 YYNGEE. Trimming at V came to 4 bases and at J to 4 bases, leaving 11 bases not matched to a gene. The CDR3 length is 16 residues. CDR3 DNA sequence: TGTGCCAGCAGCCTGGGGTTCCAGGGGGAGAATCAGCCCCAGCATTTT. Its protein product is CASSLGFQGENQPQHF.

The chain is built from TRBV19 and TRBJ1-2, with D possibly matching TRBD1 (5 bases). V lost 5 bases, J lost 2 bases, and 12 bases lay in between. The CDR3 runs to 14 residues. CDR1 and CDR2 (germline): LNHDA, SQIVND (reference sequence). CDR3 in amino acids: CASSLGTSNYGYTF. CDR3 sequence (DNA): TGTGCCAGTAGTCTGGGGACTTCCAACTATGGCTACACCTTC. The full variable domain, in which reference TRBV19 and TRBJ1-2 provide the parts outside the CDR3, is DGGITQSPKYLFRKEGQNVTLSCEQNLNHDAMYWYRQDPGQGLRLIYYSQIVNDFQKGDIAEGYSVSREKKESFPLTVTSAQKNPTAFYLCASSLGTSNYGYTFGSGTRLTVV.

This clone has a single count. The chain couples TRBV5-1 to TRBJ1-1; the D is unclear. The germline CDR1 and CDR2 sequences are SGHRS and YFSETQ. V gave up 6 bases and J gave up 1 base, with 10 bases separating them. The CDR3 consists of 13 residues. CDR3 sequence: CASMGRSNTEAFF. The CDR3 bases are TGCGCCAGCATGGGGAGGTCGAACACTGAAGCTTTCTTT.

J is TRBJ1-1 and V is TRBV5-1; 7 nucleotides agree with TRBD1. Germline lookup yields CDR1 SGHRS and CDR2 YFSETQ. V trimming: 4 bases; J trimming: 1 base; junction bases outside the gene matches: 7. The CDR3 has 15 amino acids. The CDR3 spells CASSPSGQPNTEAFF. CDR3 bases: TGCGCCAGCAGCCCGTCGGGACAGCCGAACACTGAAGCTTTCTTT.

This sequence joins TRBV11-1 and TRBJ1-1; D is possibly TRBD1 (6 bases). Germline V gene sequence: CDR1 SGHAT, CDR2 FQDESV (reference sequence). The CDR3 has 15 residues. Trimming removed 5 bases at V and 2 bases at J, with 15 bases between. The CDR3 reads CASSPTGTRNTEAFF. The CDR3, as DNA: TGTGCCAGCAGCCCCACCGGGACACGAAACACTGAAGCTTTCTTT.

The V and J genes are TRBV12-5 and TRBJ2-1; D possibly corresponds to TRBD2 (5 bases). This CDR3 is built from 15 residues. Deletions cut 6 bases from V and 8 bases from J, with 20 bases between. Germline CDR1 and CDR2: LGHNT and FRNRAP. The CDR3 region has the DNA TGTGCTAGTGGGTTAAGCAGGACTTTCACGGATGAGCAGTTCTTC. This codes for CASGLSRTFTDEQFF.

The V gene is TRBV15, the J gene TRBJ2-5, with D unclear. Germline CDR1 is LNHNV and CDR2 is YYDKDF (reference sequence). V lost 5 bases to trimming and J lost 4 bases, with 8 bases between them. The CDR3 spans 12 residues. CDR3 sequence: CATSWSRETQYF. CDR3 bases: TGTGCCACCAGCTGGTCCCGAGAGACCCAGTACTTC.

V usage is TRBV14 and J usage is TRBJ1-2, with 9 bases matching TRBD1. The CDR3 sequence is 15 residues long. Germline CDR1 SGHDN, CDR2 FVKESK. Trimming at V came to 0 bases and at J to 8 bases, leaving 7 bases not matched to a gene. The CDR3 loop reads CASSQDQQGAGGYTF. The CDR3, as DNA: TGTGCCAGCAGCCAAGATCAACAGGGGGCAGGAGGCTACACCTTC.

The chain is built from TRBV5-1 and TRBJ1-1; perhaps TRBD1 as D (6 bases). V gave up 4 bases and J gave up 6 bases, with 19 bases separating them. The germline CDR1 and CDR2 sequences are SGHRS and YFSETQ. This CDR3 is built from 15 residues. The CDR3 here is CASSPEGGRVAEAFF. The CDR3 nucleotides are TGCGCCAGCAGCCCAGAGGGGGGAAGGGTGGCTGAAGCTTTCTTT.

The rearrangement joins TRBV5-1 to TRBJ2-1; D might be TRBD1 or TRBD2, each matching 5 bases. This CDR3 spans 12 amino acids. Germline loops: CDR1 SGHRS, CDR2 YFSETQ. The germline V and J ends were trimmed by 3 bases and 10 bases, with 11 bases remaining between them. CDR3 protein: CASSWSGTEQFF. CDR3 nucleotide sequence: TGCGCCAGCAGCTGGTCCGGGACGGAGCAGTTCTTC.

This sequence joins TRBV4-3 and TRBJ2-7; 9 bases map to TRBD2. Germline V gene data show CDR1 as LGHNA and CDR2 as YSLEER. The CDR3 consists of 16 residues. After removal of 0 bases from V and 0 bases from J, the junction contained 3 bases not matched to a gene. CDR3 bases: TGCGCCAGCAGCCAAGAACCAGCGGGGGGCTCCTACGAGCAGTACTTC. It translates to CASSQEPAGGSYEQYF.

The gene calls are TRBV5-4 and TRBJ2-2; TRBD2 matches 8 bases. The CDR3 totals 16 residues. V lost 4 bases and J lost 1; bases outside the gene matches: 6. Germline assignment: CDR1 SGHNT and CDR2 YYREEE (reference sequence). In nucleotides, the CDR3 is TGTGCCAGCAGCCCCGGGACTAGGCGGAACACCGGGGAGCTGTTTTTT. Residues: CASSPGTRRNTGELFF.

V and J are TRBV19 and TRBJ1-3; 9 bases align to TRBD1. The CDR3 has 15 amino acids. Germline values: CDR1 LNHDA, CDR2 SQIVND (reference sequence). Germline trimming cut 9 bases from V and 0 bases from J; bases unmatched to any gene: 6. The CDR3 nucleotides read TGTGCCAGCTCAGGGACAGGGACCTCTGGAAACACCATATATTTT. This gives the protein CASSGTGTSGNTIYF.

The chain has TRBV28 and TRBJ1-1; no definite D call. Trimming took off 7 bases at V and 1 base at J, with 16 bases between the two ends. In germline, CDR1 is MDHEN, CDR2 SYDVKM. The CDR3 extends over 15 amino acids. CDR3 bases: TGTGCCAGCACCGAAGTCGCCTTCTCGAACACTGAAGCTTTCTTT. This sequence encodes CASTEVAFSNTEAFF.

This clone was seen a single time. This rearrangement joins TRBV5-1 to TRBJ2-2; the D is unclear. V lost 5 bases to trimming and J lost 0 bases, with 5 bases between them. Germline CDR1 reads SGHRS; CDR2 reads YFSETQ. There are 13 residues in the CDR3. The CDR3 coding sequence is TGCGCCAGCAGTGCGTCGAACACCGGGGAGCTGTTTTTT. Translation: CASSASNTGELFF.

The table lists this clone with a few counts. This chain joins TRBV7-3 and TRBJ1-6; 7 bases map to TRBD1. The length of the CDR3 is 16 residues. In germline, CDR1 is SGHTA, CDR2 FQGTGA. V dropped 5 bases and J dropped 10; count of bases not matched to a gene: 14. The CDR3 DNA is TGTGCCAGCAGCGCTGGGATCCCGGGACAGTCATCACCCCTCCACTTT. It codes for CASSAGIPGQSSPLHF.

The J gene is TRBJ2-7, the V gene TRBV13; TRBD1 matches at 9 bases. This CDR3 is built from 14 residues. The germline V gene encodes CDR1 PRHDT and CDR2 FYEKMQ (reference sequence). With 6 bases clipped from V and 6 bases from J, the junction kept 9 bases outside the gene matches. The CDR3 DNA sequence: TGTGCCAGCAGGCGGGGGACAGGGAGCCTCGAGCAGTACTTC. Translation gives CASRRGTGSLEQYF. The whole variable domain, remainder taken from reference TRBV13 and TRBJ2-7, is AAGVIQSPRHLIKEKRETATLKCYPIPRHDTVYWYQQGPGQDPQFLISFYEKMQSDKGSIPDRFSAQQFSDYHSELNMSSLELGDSALYFCASRRGTGSLEQYFGPGTRLTVT.

CDR3: CAISDQDRGAFF. Here the CDR3 DNA reads TGTGCCATCAGTGACCAGGACAGGGGAGCTTTCTTT. V usage is TRBV10-3 and J usage is TRBJ1-1, with 9 bases identical to TRBD1. The CDR3 loop spans 12 amino acids. V shed 3 bases and J 10 bases; nucleotides not matched to a gene: 3. Per the germline V gene, CDR1 is ENHRY and CDR2 is SYGVKD.

V gene TRBV6-6 combines with J gene TRBJ1-2, with D possibly being TRBD1 (5 bases). This CDR3 has 14 amino acids. CDR1 is MNHNY and CDR2 is SVGAGI in the germline V gene (reference sequence). The V end was cut by 6 bases, the J end by 6 bases, with 17 bases between. The CDR3 sequence: CASRLGPGTNGYTF. CDR3 nucleotides: TGTGCCAGCAGATTGGGACCGGGGACGAATGGCTACACCTTC.